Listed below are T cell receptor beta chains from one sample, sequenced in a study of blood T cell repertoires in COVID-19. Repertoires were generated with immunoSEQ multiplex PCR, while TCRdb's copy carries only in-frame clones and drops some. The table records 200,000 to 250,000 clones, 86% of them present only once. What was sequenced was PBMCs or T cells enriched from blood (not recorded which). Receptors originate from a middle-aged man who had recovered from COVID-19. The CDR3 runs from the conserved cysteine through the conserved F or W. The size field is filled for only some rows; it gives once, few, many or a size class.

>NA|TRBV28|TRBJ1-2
CASSSTGYGYTF
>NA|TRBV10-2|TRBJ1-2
CASSEKGHGYTF
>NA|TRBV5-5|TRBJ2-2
CASSFASGSTGELFF
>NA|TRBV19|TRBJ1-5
CASGTVTNQPQHF
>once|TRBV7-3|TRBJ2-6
CASSLTSGRSGANVLTF
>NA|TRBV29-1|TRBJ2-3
CSAEGGSTDTQYF
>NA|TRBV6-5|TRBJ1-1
CASSNGGAEAFF
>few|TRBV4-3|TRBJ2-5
CASSPVWAAQETQYF
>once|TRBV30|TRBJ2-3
CAWSAGTSGPVDTQYF
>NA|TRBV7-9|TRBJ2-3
CAIRQLEGLAGERDTQYF
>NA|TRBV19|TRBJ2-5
CASSILPGQGAHRTQYF
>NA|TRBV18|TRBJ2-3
CASSPRDSGGTDTQYF
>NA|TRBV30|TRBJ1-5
CACATGVNQPQHF
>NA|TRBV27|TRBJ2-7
CASRRGAYEQYF
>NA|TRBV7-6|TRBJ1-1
CASSLVGGRITEAFF
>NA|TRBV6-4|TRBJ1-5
CASSETGEDQPQHF
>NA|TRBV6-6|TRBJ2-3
CASSYGRGRVDTQYF
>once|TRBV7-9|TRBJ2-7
CASSLPGLAHEQYF
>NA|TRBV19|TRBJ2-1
CASAFSGLAGGPGVSNEQFF
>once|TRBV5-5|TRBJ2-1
CASSPSPGTSVSSYNEQFF
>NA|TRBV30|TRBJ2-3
CAWGRGSTDTQYF
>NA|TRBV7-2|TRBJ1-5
CASSLGAGNQPQHF
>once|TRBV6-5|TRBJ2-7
CASSTSGGETYEQYF
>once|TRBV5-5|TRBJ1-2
CASSQKGQEPYGYTF
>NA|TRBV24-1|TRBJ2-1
CATSHGTGGNEQFF
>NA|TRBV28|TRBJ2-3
CASSSLPAGSGTDTQYF
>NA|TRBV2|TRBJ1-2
CASCRTVGYGYTF
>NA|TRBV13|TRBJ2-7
CASSSQASRSYEQYF
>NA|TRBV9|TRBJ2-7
CASSVDLAGEYEQYF
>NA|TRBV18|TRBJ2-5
CASSEQEYQETQYF
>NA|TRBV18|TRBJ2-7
CASSPRTGVDEQYF
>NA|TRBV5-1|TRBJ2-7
CASSPDTYEQYF
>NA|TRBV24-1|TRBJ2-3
CATSTESGTDTQYF
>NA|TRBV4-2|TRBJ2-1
CASSQDPGLYNEQFF
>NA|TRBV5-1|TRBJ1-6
CASSRDREEHNSPLHF
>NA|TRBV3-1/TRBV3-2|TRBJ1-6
CASSPDRGSPLHF
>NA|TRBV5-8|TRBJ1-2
CASSRNGQGYGYTF
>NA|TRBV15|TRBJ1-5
CATSRIGTGEQPQHF
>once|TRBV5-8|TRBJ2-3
CASRRDRALGTGTDTQYF
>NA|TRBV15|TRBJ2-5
CATSRGLAQYQETQYF
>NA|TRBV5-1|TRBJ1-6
CASSAAVEAPLHF
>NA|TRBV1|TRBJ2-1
CTSTPSTSGNNEQFF
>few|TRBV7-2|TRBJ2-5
CASSSRQLFQETQYF
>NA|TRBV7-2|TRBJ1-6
CASSLDAAPHSPLHF
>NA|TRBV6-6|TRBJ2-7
CASSYRLAGRYEQYF
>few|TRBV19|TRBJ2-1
CASSTSPGGTRVDEQFF
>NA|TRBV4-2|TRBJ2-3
CASRRGLTDTQYF
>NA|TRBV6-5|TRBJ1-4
CASNWDRGEEKLFF
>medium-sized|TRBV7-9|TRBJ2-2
CASSWDSSNTGELFF